The source of this TCR beta chain is a study of blood T cell repertoires in COVID-19. In the original workflow: Estimated nucleated cell counts came from reference gene primer amplification. Assay used: immunoSEQ multiplex PCR; TCRdb lists only in-frame clones, some missing. Clone size and the V and J calls come from that table; the DNA yielded D and trimming. The repertoire holds 240,000 or so clones, with approximately 84% as singletons. V lost 3 bases to trimming and J lost 5 bases; unmatched junction nucleotides: 5. CDR1 and CDR2 from the germline V gene are SNHLY and FYNNEI. The CDR3 has 14 amino acids.

Material for sequencing was peripheral blood. The origin of this receptor is a woman under 40 who had recovered from COVID-19. The chain recombines TRBV2 with TRBJ1-1; 8 nucleotides agree with TRBD1. CDR3 residues: CASSDSGGRTEAFF. DNA of the CDR3: TGTGCCAGCAGTGATTCAGGGGGCCGGACTGAAGCTTTCTTT.